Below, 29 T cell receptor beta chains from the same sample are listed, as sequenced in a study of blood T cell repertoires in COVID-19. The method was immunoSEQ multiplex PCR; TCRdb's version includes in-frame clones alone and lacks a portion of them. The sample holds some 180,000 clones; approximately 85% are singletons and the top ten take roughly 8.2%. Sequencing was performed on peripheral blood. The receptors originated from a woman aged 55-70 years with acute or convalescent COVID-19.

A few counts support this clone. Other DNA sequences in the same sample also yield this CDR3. The CDR3 sequence: CASSLGRGDYGYTF. DNA of the CDR3: TGTGCCAGCAGCTTGGGCAGGGGGGACTATGGCTACACCTTC. The chain recombines TRBV7-9 with TRBJ1-2; 7 nucleotides line up with TRBD1. The CDR3 is 14 amino acids. Germline loops: CDR1 SEHNR, CDR2 FQNEAQ (reference sequence). J lost 3 bases, V lost 3 bases, and 4 bases had no gene match.

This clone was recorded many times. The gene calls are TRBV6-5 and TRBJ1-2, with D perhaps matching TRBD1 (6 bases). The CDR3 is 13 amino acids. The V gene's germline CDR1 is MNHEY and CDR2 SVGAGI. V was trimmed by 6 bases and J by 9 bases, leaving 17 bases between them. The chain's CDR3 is CASSFRGPGSYTF. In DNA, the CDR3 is TGTGCCAGCAGCTTCAGGGGTCCCGGCAGCTACACCTTC.

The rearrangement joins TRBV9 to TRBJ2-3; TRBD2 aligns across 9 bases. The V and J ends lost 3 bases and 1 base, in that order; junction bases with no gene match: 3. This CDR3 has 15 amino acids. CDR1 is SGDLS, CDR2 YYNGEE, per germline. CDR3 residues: CASSGSGRGTDTQYF. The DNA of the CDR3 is TGTGCCAGCAGCGGTAGCGGGAGAGGCACAGATACGCAGTATTTT.

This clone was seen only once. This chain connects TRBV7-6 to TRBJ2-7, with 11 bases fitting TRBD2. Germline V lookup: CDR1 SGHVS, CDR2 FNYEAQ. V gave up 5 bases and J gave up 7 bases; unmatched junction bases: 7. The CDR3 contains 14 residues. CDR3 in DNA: TGTGCCAGCAGCCCACTAGCGGGAGTTAAAGAGCAGTACTTC. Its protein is CASSPLAGVKEQYF.

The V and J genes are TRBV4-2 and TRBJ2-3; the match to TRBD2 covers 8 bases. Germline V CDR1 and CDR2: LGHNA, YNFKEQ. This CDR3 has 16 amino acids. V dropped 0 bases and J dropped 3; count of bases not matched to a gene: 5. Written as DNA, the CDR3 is TGTGCCAGCAGCCAAGAGACGGGAGGGTTTACAGATACGCAGTATTTT. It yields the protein CASSQETGGFTDTQYF.

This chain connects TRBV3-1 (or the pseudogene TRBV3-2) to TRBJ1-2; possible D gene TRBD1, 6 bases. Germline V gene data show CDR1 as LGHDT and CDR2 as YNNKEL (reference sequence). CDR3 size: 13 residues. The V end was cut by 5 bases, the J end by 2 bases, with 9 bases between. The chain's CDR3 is CASSETGNYGYTF. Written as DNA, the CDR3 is TGTGCCAGCAGCGAGACAGGCAACTATGGCTACACCTTC.

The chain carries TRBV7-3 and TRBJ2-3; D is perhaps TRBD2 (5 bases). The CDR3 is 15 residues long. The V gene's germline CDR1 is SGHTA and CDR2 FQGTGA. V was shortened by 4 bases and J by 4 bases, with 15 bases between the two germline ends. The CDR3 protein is CASSSDGLAPDTQYF. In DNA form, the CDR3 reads TGTGCCAGCAGCTCTGACGGACTCGCCCCAGATACGCAGTATTTT.

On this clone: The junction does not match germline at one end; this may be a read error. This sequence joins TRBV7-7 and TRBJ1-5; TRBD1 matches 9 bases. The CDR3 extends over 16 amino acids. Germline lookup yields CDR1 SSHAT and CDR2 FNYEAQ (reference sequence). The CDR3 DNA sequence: TGTGCTAGCAGCCCGATGGACAGGGGCCGAGGACAGCCCCAGCATTTT. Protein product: CASSPMDRGRGQPQHF. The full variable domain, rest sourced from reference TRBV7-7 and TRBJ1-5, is GAGVSQSPRYKVTKRGQDVTLRCDPISSHATLYWYQQALGQGPEFLTYFNYEAQPDKSGLPSDRFSAERPEGSISTLTIQRTEQRDSAMYRCASSPMDRGRGQPQHFGDGTRLSIL.

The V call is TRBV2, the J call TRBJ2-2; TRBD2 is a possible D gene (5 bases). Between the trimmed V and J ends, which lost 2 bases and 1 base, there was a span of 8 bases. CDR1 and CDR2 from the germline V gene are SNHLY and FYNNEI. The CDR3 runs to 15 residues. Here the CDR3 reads CASSETAVNTGELFF. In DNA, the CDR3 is TGTGCCAGCAGTGAAACAGCGGTGAACACCGGGGAGCTGTTTTTT.

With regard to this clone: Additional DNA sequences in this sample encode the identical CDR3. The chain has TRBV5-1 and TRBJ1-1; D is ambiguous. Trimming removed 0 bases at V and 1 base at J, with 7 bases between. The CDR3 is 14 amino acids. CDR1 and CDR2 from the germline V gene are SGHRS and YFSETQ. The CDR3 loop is CASSLGAGNTEAFF. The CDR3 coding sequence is TGCGCCAGCAGCTTGGGGGCCGGGAACACTGAAGCTTTCTTT.

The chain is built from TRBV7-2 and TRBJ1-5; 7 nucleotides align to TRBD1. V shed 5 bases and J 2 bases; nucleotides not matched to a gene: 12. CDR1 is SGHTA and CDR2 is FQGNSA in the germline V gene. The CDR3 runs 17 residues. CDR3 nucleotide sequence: TGTGCCAGCAGCCCCCGGACCACAGGGGTGGGCAATCAGCCCCAGCATTTT. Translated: CASSPRTTGVGNQPQHF.

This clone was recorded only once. This chain's CDR3 is CATAGSLTDTQYF. The DNA of the CDR3 is TGTGCCACCGCCGGGTCCCTCACAGATACGCAGTATTTT. The chain couples TRBV15 to TRBJ2-3; unclear D gene. The germline CDR1 and CDR2 sequences are LNHNV and YYDKDF (reference sequence). The CDR3 extends over 13 amino acids. V lost 8 bases and J lost 2, with 11 bases in between.

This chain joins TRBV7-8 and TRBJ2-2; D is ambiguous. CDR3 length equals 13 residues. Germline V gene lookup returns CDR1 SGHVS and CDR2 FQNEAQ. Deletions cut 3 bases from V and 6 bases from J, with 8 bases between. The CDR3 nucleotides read TGTGCCAGCAGCTTGAGCCGGTCCGGGGAGCTGTTTTTT. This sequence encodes CASSLSRSGELFF.

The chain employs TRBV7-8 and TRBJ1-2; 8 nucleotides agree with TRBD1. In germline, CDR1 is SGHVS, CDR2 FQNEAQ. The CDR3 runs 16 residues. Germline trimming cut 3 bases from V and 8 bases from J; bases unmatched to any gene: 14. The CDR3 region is CASSFRQGLPPRGYTF. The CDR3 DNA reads TGTGCCAGCAGCTTCCGACAGGGGCTCCCACCTAGAGGCTACACCTTC.

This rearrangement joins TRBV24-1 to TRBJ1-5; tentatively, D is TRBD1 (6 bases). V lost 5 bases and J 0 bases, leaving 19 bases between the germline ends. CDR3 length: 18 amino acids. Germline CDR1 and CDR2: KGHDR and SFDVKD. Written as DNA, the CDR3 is TGTGCCACCAGTGGTGACCGGACGGGGACATATAGCAATCAGCCCCAGCATTTT. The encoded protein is CATSGDRTGTYSNQPQHF.

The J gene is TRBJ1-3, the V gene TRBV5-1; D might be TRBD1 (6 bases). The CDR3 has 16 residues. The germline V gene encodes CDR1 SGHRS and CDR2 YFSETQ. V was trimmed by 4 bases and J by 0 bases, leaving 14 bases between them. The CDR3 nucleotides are TGCGCCAGCAGCCGGGAGGGGGTTAACTCTGGAAACACCATATATTTT. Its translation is CASSREGVNSGNTIYF.

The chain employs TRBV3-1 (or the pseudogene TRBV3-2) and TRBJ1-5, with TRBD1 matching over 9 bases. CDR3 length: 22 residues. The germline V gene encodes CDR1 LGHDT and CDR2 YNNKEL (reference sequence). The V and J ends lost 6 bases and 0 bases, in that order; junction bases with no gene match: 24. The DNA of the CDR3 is TGTGCCAGCAGTCTTACGCACCACTCCGATGAAACAGGGGGCCATAGCAATCAGCCCCAGCATTTT. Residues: CASSLTHHSDETGGHSNQPQHF.

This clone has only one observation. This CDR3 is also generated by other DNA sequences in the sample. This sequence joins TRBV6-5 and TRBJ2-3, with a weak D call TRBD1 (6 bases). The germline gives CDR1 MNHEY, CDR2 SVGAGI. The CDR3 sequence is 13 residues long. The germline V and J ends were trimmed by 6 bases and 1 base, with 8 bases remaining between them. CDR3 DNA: TGTGCCAGCAGAGCAGGGGGCACAGATACGCAGTATTTT. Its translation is CASRAGGTDTQYF.

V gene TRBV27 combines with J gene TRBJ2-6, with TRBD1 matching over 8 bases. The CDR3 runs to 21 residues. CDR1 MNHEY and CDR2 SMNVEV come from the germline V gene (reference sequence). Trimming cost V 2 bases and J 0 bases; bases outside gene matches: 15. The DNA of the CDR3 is TGTGCCAGCAGTTTAAGCGGCTCCCGGACAGGGATTTTCTCTGGGGCCAACGTCCTGACTTTC. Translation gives CASSLSGSRTGIFSGANVLTF. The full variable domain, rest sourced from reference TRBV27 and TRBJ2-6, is EAQVTQNPRYLITVTGKKLTVTCSQNMNHEYMSWYRQDPGLGLRQIYYSMNVEVTDKGDVPEGYKVSRKEKRNFPLILESPSPNQTSLYFCASSLSGSRTGIFSGANVLTFGAGSRLTVL.

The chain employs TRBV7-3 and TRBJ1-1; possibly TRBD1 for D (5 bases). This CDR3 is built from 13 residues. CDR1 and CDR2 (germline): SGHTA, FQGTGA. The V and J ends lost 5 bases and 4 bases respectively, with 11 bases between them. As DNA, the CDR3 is TGTGCCAGCAGCCCCGCGGGGCCCACTGAAGCTTTCTTT. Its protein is CASSPAGPTEAFF. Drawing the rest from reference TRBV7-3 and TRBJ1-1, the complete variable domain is GAGVSQTPSNKVTEKGKYVELRCDPISGHTALYWYRQSLGQGPEFLIYFQGTGAADDSGLPNDRFFAVRPEGSVSTLKIQRTERGDSAVYLCASSPAGPTEAFFGQGTRLTVV.

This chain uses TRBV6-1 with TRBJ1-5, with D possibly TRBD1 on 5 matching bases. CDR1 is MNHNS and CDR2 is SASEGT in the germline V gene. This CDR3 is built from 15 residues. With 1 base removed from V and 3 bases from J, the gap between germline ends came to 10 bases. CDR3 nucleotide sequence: TGTGCCAGCAGTGAAGTTTCAGGGCTCAATCAGCCCCAGCATTTT. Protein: CASSEVSGLNQPQHF.

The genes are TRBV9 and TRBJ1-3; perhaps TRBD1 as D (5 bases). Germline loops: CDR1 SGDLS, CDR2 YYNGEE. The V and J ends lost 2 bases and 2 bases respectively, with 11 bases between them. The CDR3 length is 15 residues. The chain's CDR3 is CASSVDSSPGNTIYF. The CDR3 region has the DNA TGTGCCAGCAGCGTCGACAGTTCTCCTGGAAACACCATATATTTT.

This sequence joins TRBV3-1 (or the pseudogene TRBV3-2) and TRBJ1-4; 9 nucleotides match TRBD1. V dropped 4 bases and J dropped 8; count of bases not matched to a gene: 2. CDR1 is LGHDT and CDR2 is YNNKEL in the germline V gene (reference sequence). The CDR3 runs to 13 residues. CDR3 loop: CASSRGQGEKLFF. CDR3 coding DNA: TGTGCCAGCAGCCGCGGACAGGGGGAAAAACTGTTTTTT.

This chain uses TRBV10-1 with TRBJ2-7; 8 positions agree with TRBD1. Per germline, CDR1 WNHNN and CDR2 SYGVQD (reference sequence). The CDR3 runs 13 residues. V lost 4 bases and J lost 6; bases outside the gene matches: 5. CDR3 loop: CASSAVQGGEQYF. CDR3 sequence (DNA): TGCGCCAGCAGTGCGGTACAGGGGGGCGAGCAGTACTTC.

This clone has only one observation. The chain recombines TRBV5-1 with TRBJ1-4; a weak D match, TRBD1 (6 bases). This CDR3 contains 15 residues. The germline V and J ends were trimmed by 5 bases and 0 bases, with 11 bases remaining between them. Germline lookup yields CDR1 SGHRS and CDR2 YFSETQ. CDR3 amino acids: CASSLQGATNEKLFF. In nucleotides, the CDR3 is TGCGCCAGCAGTTTACAGGGCGCAACTAATGAAAAACTGTTTTTT.

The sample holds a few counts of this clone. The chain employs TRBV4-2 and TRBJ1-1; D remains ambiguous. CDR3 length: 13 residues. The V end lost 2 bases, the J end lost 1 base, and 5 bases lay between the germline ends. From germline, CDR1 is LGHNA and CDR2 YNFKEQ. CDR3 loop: CASSQPGNTEAFF. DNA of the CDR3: TGTGCCAGCAGCCAACCGGGGAACACTGAAGCTTTCTTT.

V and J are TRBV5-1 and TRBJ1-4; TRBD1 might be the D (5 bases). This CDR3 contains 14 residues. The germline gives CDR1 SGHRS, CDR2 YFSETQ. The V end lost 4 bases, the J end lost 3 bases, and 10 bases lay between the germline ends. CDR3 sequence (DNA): TGCGCCAGCAGCCCGGAAGGGGCTAATGAAAAACTGTTTTTT. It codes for CASSPEGANEKLFF.

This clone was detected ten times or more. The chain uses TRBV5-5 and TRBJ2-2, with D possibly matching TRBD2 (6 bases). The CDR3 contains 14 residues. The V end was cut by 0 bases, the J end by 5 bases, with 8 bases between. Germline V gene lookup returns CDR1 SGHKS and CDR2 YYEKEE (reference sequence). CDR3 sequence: CASSLVAGTGELFF. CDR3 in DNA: TGTGCCAGCAGCTTGGTTGCGGGAACCGGGGAGCTGTTTTTT.

The CDR3 DNA reads TGTGCCAGCAGCCAGTCAGAGAGGTCTAACACTGAAGCTTTCTTT. It is translated as CASSQSERSNTEAFF. J is TRBJ1-1 and V is TRBV3-1 (or the pseudogene TRBV3-2); D is undetermined. Trimming left V 3 bases short and J 2 bases short, with 13 bases between. The CDR3 sequence is 15 residues long. Germline lookup yields CDR1 LGHDT and CDR2 YNNKEL (reference sequence).